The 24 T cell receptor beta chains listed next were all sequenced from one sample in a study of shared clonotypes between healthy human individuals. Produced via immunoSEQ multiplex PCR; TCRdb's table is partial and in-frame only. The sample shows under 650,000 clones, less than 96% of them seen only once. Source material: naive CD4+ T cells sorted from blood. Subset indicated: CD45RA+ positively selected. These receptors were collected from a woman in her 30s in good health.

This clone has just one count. This CDR3 reads CASSLVLAGVHEQYF. CDR3 coding DNA: TGCGCCAGCAGCTTGGTGCTAGCGGGAGTACACGAGCAGTACTTC. The chain links TRBV5-1 to TRBJ2-7; 10 bases line up with TRBD2. In germline, CDR1 is SGHRS, CDR2 YFSETQ. The CDR3 runs 15 residues. The V gene end was trimmed by 0 bases and the J gene end by 5 bases; junction bases not matched to a gene: 5.

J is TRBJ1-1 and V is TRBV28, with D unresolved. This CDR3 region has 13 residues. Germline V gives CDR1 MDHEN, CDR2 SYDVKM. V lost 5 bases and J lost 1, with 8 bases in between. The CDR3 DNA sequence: TGTGCCAGCAGTACCCGACCGAACACTGAAGCTTTCTTT. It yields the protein CASSTRPNTEAFF. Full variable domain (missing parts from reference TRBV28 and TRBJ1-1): DVKVTQSSRYLVKRTGEKVFLECVQDMDHENMFWYRQDPGLGLRLIYFSYDVKMKEKGDIPEGYSVSREKKERFSLILESASTNQTSMYLCASSTRPNTEAFFGQGTRLTVV.

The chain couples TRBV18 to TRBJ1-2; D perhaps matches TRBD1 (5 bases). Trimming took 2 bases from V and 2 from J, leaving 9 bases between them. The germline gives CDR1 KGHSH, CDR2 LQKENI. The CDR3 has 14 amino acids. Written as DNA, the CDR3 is TGTGCCAGCTCACCAACCAGGGAGAACTATGGCTACACCTTC. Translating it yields CASSPTRENYGYTF.

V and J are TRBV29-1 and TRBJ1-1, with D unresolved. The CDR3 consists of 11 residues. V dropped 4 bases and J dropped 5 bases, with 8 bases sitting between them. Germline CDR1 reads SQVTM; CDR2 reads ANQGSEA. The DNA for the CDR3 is TGCAGCGTTGGGGGTTGGACTGAAGCTTTCTTT. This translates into CSVGGWTEAFF.

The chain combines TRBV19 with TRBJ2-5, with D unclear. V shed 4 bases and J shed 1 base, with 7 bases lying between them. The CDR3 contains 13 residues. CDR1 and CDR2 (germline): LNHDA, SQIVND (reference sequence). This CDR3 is CASSSQRQETQYF. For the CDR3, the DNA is TGTGCCAGTAGTAGCCAGCGCCAAGAGACCCAGTACTTC.

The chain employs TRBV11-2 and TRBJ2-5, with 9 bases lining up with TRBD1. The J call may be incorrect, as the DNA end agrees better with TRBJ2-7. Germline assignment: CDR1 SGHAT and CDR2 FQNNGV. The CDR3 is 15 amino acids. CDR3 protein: CASSRPRTGAYEQYF. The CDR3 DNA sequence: TGTGCCAGCAGCCGACCACGGACAGGGGCCTACGAGCAGTACTTC.

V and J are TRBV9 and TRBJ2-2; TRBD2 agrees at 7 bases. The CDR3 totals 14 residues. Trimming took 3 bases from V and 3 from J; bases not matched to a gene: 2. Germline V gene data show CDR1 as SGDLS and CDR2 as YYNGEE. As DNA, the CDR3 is TGTGCCAGCAGCGCGAGCGGGGACACCGGGGAGCTGTTTTTT. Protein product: CASSASGDTGELFF.

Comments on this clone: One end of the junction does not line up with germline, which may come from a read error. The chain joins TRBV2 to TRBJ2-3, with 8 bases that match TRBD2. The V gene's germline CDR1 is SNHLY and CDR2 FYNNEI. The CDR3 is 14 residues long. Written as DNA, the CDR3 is TGTGCCAGCAGGGAAGGACTAGCCGCAGATACGCAGTATTTT. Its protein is CASREGLAADTQYF.

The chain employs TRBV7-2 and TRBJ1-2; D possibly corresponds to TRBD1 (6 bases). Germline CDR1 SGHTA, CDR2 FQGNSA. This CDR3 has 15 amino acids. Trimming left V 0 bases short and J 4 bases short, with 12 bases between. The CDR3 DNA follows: TGTGCCAGCAGCTTAGCTAACAGGGACGGCTATGGCTACACCTTC. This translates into CASSLANRDGYGYTF.

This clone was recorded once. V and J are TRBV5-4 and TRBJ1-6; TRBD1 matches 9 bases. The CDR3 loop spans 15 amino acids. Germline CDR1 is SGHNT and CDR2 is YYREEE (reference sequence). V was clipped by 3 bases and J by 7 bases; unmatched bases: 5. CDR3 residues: CASSSGQGRNSPLHF. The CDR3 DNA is TGTGCCAGCAGCTCCGGACAGGGGAGGAATTCACCCCTCCACTTT.

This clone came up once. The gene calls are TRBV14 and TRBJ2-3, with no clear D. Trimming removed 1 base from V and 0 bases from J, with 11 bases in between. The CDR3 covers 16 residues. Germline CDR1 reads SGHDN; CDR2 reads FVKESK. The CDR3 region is CASSQVWVASTDTQYF. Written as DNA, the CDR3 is TGTGCCAGCAGCCAAGTTTGGGTAGCTAGCACAGATACGCAGTATTTT.

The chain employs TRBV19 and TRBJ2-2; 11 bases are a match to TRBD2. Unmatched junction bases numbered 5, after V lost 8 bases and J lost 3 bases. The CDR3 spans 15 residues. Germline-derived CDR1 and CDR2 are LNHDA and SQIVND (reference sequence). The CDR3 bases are TGTGCCAGTGTTACTAGCGGGAGTTACACCGGGGAGCTGTTTTTT. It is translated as CASVTSGSYTGELFF.

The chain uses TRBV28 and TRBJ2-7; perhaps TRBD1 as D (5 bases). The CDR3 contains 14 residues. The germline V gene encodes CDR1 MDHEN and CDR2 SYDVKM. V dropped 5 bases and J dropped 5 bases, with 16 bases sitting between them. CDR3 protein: CASSPRPRGDEQYF. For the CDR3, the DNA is TGTGCCAGCAGTCCCCGACCAAGGGGCGACGAGCAGTACTTC.

The CDR3 is CASSLYGLGANVLTF. Here the CDR3 DNA reads TGTGCCAGCAGTTTGTACGGACTGGGGGCCAACGTCCTGACTTTC. This chain joins TRBV6-5 and TRBJ2-6; D perhaps matches TRBD2 (5 bases). V was shortened by 4 bases and J by 4 bases, with 11 bases between the two germline ends. The V gene's germline CDR1 is MNHEY and CDR2 SVGAGI. CDR3 length equals 15 residues.

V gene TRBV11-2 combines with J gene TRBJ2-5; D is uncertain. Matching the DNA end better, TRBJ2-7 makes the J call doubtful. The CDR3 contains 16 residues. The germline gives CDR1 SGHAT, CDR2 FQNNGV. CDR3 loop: CASSPPMTHLSYEQYF. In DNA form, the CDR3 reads TGTGCCAGCAGCCCGCCGATGACACACCTCTCCTACGAGCAGTACTTC.

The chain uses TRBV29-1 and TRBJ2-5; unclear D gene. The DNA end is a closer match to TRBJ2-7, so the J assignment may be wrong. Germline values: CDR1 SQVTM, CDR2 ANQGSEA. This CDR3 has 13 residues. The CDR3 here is CSVGDSRPYEQYF. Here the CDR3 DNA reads TGCAGCGTTGGCGATTCCCGGCCCTACGAGCAGTACTTC.

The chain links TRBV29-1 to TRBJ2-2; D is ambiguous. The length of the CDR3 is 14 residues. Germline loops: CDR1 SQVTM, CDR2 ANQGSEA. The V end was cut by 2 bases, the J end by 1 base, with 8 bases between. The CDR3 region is CSVEKSMNTGELFF. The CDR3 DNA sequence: TGCAGCGTTGAAAAATCAATGAACACCGGGGAGCTGTTTTTT.

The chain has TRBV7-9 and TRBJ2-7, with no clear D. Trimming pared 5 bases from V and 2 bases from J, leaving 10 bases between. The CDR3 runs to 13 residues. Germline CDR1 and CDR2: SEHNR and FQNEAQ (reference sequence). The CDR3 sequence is CASSRPPTYEQYF. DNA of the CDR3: TGTGCCAGCAGCCGACCACCTACCTACGAGCAGTACTTC.

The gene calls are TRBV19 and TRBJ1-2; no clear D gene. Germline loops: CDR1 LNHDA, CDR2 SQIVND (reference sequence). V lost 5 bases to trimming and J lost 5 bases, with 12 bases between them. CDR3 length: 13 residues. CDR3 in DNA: TGTGCCAGTAGTCTCGACGCGCCGTATGGCTACACCTTC. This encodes CASSLDAPYGYTF.

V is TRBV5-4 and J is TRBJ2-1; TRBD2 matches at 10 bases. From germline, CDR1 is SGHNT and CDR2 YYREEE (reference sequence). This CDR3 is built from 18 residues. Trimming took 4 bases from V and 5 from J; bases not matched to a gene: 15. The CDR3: CASSRGLADAGPDNEQFF. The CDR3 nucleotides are TGTGCCAGCAGCCGTGGACTAGCGGACGCCGGACCCGACAATGAGCAGTTCTTC.

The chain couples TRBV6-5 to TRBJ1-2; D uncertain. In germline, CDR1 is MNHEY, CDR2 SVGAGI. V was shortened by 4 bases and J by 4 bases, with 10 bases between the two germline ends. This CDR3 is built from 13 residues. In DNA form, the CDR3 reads TGTGCCAGCAGTTCGACACGACTCTATGGCTACACCTTC. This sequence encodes CASSSTRLYGYTF.

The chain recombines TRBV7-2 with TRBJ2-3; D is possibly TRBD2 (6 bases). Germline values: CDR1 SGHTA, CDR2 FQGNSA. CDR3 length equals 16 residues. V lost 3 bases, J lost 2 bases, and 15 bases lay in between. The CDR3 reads CASSFRLPSATDTQYF. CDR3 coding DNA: TGTGCCAGCAGCTTCAGGTTGCCTAGCGCCACAGATACGCAGTATTTT.

The CDR3 region has the DNA TGCGCCAGCAGCTCCGGGACGACGGGCCGGGACGAGCAGTACTTC. Its protein product is CASSSGTTGRDEQYF. The chain joins TRBV5-1 to TRBJ2-7; D possibly matches TRBD1 or TRBD2 (5 bases each). There are 15 residues in the CDR3. Trimming stripped 3 bases from V and 5 bases from J, with 18 bases between. CDR1 is SGHRS, CDR2 YFSETQ, per germline.

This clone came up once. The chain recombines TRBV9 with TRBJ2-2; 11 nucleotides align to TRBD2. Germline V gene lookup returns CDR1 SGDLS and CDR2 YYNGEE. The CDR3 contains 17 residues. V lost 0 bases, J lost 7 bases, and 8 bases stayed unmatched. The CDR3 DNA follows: TGTGCCAGCAGCGTAGTTTCTAGCGGGAGGTCCGGCGGGGAGCTGTTTTTT. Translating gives CASSVVSSGRSGGELFF.